This T cell receptor beta chain was obtained from a study of T-cell reconstitution after alpha-beta-depleted transplantation in children. The CDR3 consists of 16 residues. Losses at the gene ends were 6 bases for V and 4 bases for J; bases not matched to a gene: 10. CDR1 and CDR2 (germline): DFQATT, SNEGSKA (reference sequence). Unique molecular identifiers were incorporated into the prepared TCRbeta library. One entry per CDR3 protein, called by TCRdb with MiXCR from the PCR reads. The repertoire consists of 640,000 or so distinct CDR3 sequences, with around 17% occurring once and the leading ten covering 0.9% to 1.2%.

The TCR sequence derives from a human donor who donated a stem cell graft to a child with acute myeloid leukemia. The specimen was PBMCs from the stem cell graft donor, collected from the stem cell graft. This chain joins TRBV20-1 and TRBJ1-5; 12 bases line up with TRBD1. The CDR3 spells CSAGGQGAFFNQPQHF. For the CDR3, the DNA is TGCAGTGCCGGGGGACAGGGGGCTTTTTTTAATCAGCCCCAGCATTTT.